This T cell receptor (beta chain) was recorded in a study of blood T cell repertoires in COVID-19. Overall study context: Acute and convalescent COVID-19 specimens originated in the United States, Italy and Spain. Sample material is recorded as cDNA or gDNA derived from T cells, B-cell-depleted T cells, or PBMCs.

Original processing notes: The authors estimated nucleated cell counts from reference gene primer amplification. TCRdb's table, derived via immunoSEQ multiplex PCR, lists solely in-frame clones and lacks some. The DNA was the basis for D and trimming; V, J and clone size are from that table. The sample includes 150,000 to 200,000 clones, 82% seen only once; the top ten take more than 4%. Everyone who took part was 18 to 89 years old, and they came from 20 to 25 US areas. The germline gives CDR1 MDHEN, CDR2 SYDVKM. With 6 bases removed from V and 7 bases from J, the gap between germline ends came to 19 bases. The CDR3 sequence is 15 residues long.

V gene TRBV28 combines with J gene TRBJ1-5; TRBD1 might be the D (6 bases). The sequence derives from an older woman with acute COVID-19. Source material: PBMCs or T cells enriched from blood (not recorded which). The CDR3 reads CASRPGGQGGQPQHF. The CDR3 region has the DNA TGTGCCAGCAGGCCGGGGGGGCAGGGAGGCCAGCCCCAGCATTTT.